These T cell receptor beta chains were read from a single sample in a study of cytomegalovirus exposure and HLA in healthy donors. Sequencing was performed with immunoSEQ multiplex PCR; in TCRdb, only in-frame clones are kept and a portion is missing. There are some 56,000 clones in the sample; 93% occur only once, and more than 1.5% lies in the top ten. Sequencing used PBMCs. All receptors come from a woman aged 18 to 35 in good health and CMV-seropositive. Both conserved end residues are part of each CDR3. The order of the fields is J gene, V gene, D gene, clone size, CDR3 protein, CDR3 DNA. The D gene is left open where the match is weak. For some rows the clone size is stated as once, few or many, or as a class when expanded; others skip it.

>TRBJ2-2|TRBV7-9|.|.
CASSLVVTSFTGELFF
TGTGCCAGCAGCTTAGTCGTTACTAGCTTTACCGGGGAGCTGTTTTTT
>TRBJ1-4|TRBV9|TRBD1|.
CASSARDRDEKLFF
TGTGCCAGCAGCGCCCGGGACAGGGATGAAAAACTGTTTTTT
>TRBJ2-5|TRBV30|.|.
CAWTRGARETQYF
TGTGCCTGGACCCGGGGGGCCCGAGAGACCCAGTACTTC
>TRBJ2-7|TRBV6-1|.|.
CASSFLRDYEQYF
TGTGCCAGCAGTTTCCTCCGGGACTACGAGCAGTACTTC
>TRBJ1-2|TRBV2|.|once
CASSVPQGSNYGYTF
TGTGCCAGCAGTGTACCACAGGGCTCTAACTATGGCTACACCTTC
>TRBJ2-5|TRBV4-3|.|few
CASSQGKGSGEETQYF
TGCGCCAGCAGCCAAGGGAAGGGGTCAGGGGAAGAGACCCAGTACTTC
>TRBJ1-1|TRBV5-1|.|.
CASSPQAGTGNTEAFF
TGCGCCAGCAGCCCCCAAGCGGGGACGGGGAACACTGAAGCTTTCTTT
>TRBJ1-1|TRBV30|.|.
CACRPPGVLNTEAFF
TGTGCCTGCCGACCGCCAGGGGTCCTGAACACTGAAGCTTTCTTT
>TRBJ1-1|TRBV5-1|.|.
CASSLVVDLSGEAFF
TGCGCCAGCAGCTTGGTTGTTGATCTGTCAGGAGAAGCTTTCTTT
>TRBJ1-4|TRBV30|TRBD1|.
CAWGTDRALEKLFF
TGTGCCTGGGGCACGGACAGGGCACTTGAAAAACTGTTTTTT
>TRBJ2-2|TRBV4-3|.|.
CASSQISTGELFF
TGCGCCAGCAGCCAAATCAGCACCGGGGAGCTGTTTTTT
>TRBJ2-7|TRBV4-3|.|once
CASSQDLPNGLLTYEQYF
TGCGCCAGCAGCCAAGATTTACCTAACGGACTTTTAACCTACGAGCAGTACTTC
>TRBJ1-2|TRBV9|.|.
CASSVGPRDPRGYTF
TGTGCCAGCAGCGTAGGCCCCAGGGATCCTCGGGGCTACACCTTC
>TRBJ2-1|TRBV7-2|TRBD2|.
CASSPGYPAGDYEQFF
TGTGCCAGCAGCCCTGGGTACCCAGCGGGGGACTATGAGCAGTTCTTC
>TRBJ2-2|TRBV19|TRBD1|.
CASSRTGGQGTGELFF
TGTGCCAGTAGTCGGACAGGGGGCCAAGGAACCGGGGAGCTGTTTTTT
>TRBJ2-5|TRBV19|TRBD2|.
CASSRTWSRGEETQYF
TGTGCCAGTAGCCGTACCTGGTCTCGGGGGGAAGAGACCCAGTACTTC
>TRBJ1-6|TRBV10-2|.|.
CASGATANSPLHF
TGCGCCAGCGGCGCAACAGCCAATTCACCCCTCCACTTT
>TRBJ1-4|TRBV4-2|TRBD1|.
CASSAAGTGGEKLFF
TGTGCCAGCAGTGCCGCCGGGACAGGTGGGGAAAAACTGTTTTTT
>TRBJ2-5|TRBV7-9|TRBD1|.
CASSTVGQGLGQETQYF
TGTGCCAGCAGTACAGTTGGACAGGGGCTAGGTCAGGAGACCCAGTACTTC
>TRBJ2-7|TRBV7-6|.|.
CASSFRLPPGEQYF
TGTGCCAGCAGCTTCCGACTGCCACCTGGCGAGCAGTACTTC
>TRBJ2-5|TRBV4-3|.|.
CASSQEPSVETQYF
TGCGCCAGCAGCCAAGAACCTAGCGTGGAGACCCAGTACTTC
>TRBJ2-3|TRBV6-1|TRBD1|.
CASRKQGVTDTQYF
TGTGCCAGCAGGAAACAGGGGGTAACAGATACGCAGTATTTT
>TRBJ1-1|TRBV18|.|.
CASSPGGDTEAFF
TGTGCCAGCTCACCTGGAGGGGACACTGAAGCTTTCTTT
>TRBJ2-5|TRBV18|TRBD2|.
CASSGDLKRGSRTQYF
TGTGCCAGCTCAGGCGATCTGAAGCGGGGGTCCCGGACCCAGTACTTC
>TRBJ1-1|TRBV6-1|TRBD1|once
CASRGPGQGFLAFF
TGTGCCAGCAGGGGTCCGGGACAGGGTTTTCTAGCTTTCTTT
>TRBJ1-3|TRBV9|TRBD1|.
CASSVHLTGGYSGNTIYF
TGTGCCAGCAGCGTTCACCTCACAGGGGGTTACTCTGGAAACACCATATATTTT
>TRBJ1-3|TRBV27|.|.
CASSRYSGNTIYF
TGTGCCAGCAGCCGCTACTCTGGAAACACCATATATTTT
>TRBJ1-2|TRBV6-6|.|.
CASTQGFYGYTF
TGTGCCAGCACCCAGGGATTCTATGGCTACACCTTC
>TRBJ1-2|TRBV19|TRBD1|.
CASSRVDRDGYTF
TGTGCCAGTAGCAGAGTCGACAGGGATGGCTACACCTTC
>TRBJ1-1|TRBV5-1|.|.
CASKPGAMNTEAFF
TGCGCCAGCAAGCCTGGGGCGATGAACACTGAAGCTTTCTTT
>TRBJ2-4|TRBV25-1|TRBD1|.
CASQGAGAKNIQYF
TGTGCCAGTCAGGGGGCGGGGGCCAAAAACATTCAGTACTTC
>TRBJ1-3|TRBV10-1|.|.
CASSEPGEGNTIYF
TGCGCCAGCAGTGAACCGGGAGAAGGGAACACCATATATTTT
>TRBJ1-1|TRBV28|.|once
CASSLLMGGRYTEAFF
TGTGCCAGCAGTTTGTTGATGGGGGGTCGGTACACTGAAGCTTTCTTT
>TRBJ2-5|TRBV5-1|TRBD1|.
CASSPDRVETQYF
TGCGCCAGCAGCCCGGACAGGGTGGAGACCCAGTACTTC
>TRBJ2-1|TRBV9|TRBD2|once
CASSVEVTSGYNEQFF
TGTGCCAGCAGCGTAGAGGTCACTAGCGGGTACAATGAGCAGTTCTTC
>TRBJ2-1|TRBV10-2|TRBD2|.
CAIATSGDYNEQFF
TGCGCCATCGCGACTAGCGGGGACTACAATGAGCAGTTCTTC
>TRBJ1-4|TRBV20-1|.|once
CSARRREKLFF
TGCAGTGCTAGGAGGAGAGAAAAACTGTTTTTT
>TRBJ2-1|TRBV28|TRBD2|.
CASSPSTSRSSYNEQFF
TGTGCCAGCAGTCCCTCGACTAGCCGGAGCTCCTACAATGAGCAGTTCTTC
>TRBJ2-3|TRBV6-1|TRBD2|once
CASSEGTSGGADTQYF
TGTGCCAGCAGTGAAGGGACTAGCGGGGGGGCCGATACGCAGTATTTT
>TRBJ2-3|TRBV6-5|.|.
CASSYVGGPQYF
TGTGCCAGCAGTTACGTGGGGGGGCCCCAGTATTTT
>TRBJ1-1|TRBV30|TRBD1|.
CAWTGQGVMNTEAFF
TGTGCCTGGACGGGACAGGGGGTAATGAACACTGAAGCTTTCTTT
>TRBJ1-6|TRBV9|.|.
CASSRRDGFNSPLHF
TGTGCCAGCAGCCGGCGGGACGGATTCAATTCACCCCTCCACTTT
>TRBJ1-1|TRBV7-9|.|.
CASSFFGQHEAFF
TGTGCCAGCAGCTTTTTCGGACAGCATGAAGCTTTCTTT
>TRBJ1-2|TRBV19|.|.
CASSTSGGARYYGYTF
TGTGCCAGTAGTACCAGTGGGGGGGCGCGATACTATGGCTACACCTTC